Presented here are 9 T cell receptor beta chains from one specimen sequenced in a study of CD8+ T cells in alopecia areata. Stated treatment: oral pan-JAK inhibitor, 5-10 mg twice daily. Once RNA had been extracted, it was reverse transcribed into cDNA to act as the sequencing template. Method: immunoSEQ multiplex PCR; TCRdb's copy keeps in-frame clones and lacks some. The table has around 200,000 clones, roughly 50% seen once. The sample consisted of CD8+ T cells sorted from blood, taken at week 24, from a patient treated with tofacitinib. The receptors were sampled from a human donor with alopecia areata.

V usage is TRBV4-1 and J usage is TRBJ1-5, with 8 bases that match TRBD1. The CDR3 consists of 14 residues. Germline V gene data show CDR1 as MGHRA and CDR2 as YSYEKL. V lost 4 bases and J lost 8; bases outside the gene matches: 7. CDR3 sequence (DNA): TGCGCCAGCAGCCCAGGACAGGGTAAGAAGCCCCAGCATTTT. Its translation: CASSPGQGKKPQHF.

J is TRBJ1-6 and V is TRBV30; D call uncertain. The CDR3 length is 11 residues. V shed 1 base and J shed 8 bases, with 3 bases lying between them. Germline V gene data show CDR1 as GTSNPN and CDR2 as SVGIG (reference sequence). The CDR3 loop is CAWSADSPLHF. The CDR3 DNA is TGTGCCTGGAGTGCGGATTCACCCCTCCACTTT.

J is TRBJ1-1 and V is TRBV30, with unresolved D. V was shortened by 0 bases and J by 8 bases, with 10 bases between the two germline ends. The germline V gene encodes CDR1 GTSNPN and CDR2 SVGIG (reference sequence). The length of the CDR3 is 12 residues. The CDR3 protein is CAWSVSPAEAFF. CDR3 nucleotide sequence: TGTGCCTGGAGTGTCTCGCCGGCCGAAGCTTTCTTT.

This clone was counted a few times. The gene calls are TRBV30 and TRBJ2-3, with 7 bases identical to TRBD2. The CDR3 has 16 residues. The germline gives CDR1 GTSNPN, CDR2 SVGIG (reference sequence). With V trimmed by 3 bases and J by 0 bases, 9 bases remained unmatched. CDR3 coding DNA: TGTGCCTGGAGCGCGGGGGTTCTGACTAGCACAGATACGCAGTATTTT. Encoded protein: CAWSAGVLTSTDTQYF.

This clone was seen more than once but under ten times. The rearrangement links TRBV29-1 to TRBJ2-5, with 9 positions matching TRBD1. CDR1 SQVTM and CDR2 ANQGSEA come from the germline V gene. The CDR3 length is 14 residues. J gave up 1 base and V 6 bases, and 6 bases lay outside the gene matches. CDR3 sequence reads: CSVTGGSLQETQYF. The CDR3 DNA reads TGCAGCGTGACAGGGGGTTCCCTCCAAGAGACCCAGTACTTC.

This clone was detected only a few times. This rearrangement joins TRBV19 to TRBJ2-7; 10 bases are shared with TRBD1. Per germline, CDR1 LNHDA and CDR2 SQIVND (reference sequence). The CDR3 runs to 13 residues. V shed 11 bases and J 4 bases; nucleotides not matched to a gene: 8. The CDR3 DNA is TGTGCCGTTGAGACAGGGGGCGCGTACGAGCAGTACTTC. This gives the protein CAVETGGAYEQYF.

This clone has a handful of counts. The CDR3 here is CASSVGDAAYEQYF. The DNA of the CDR3 is TGTGCCAGCAGCGTAGGGGACGCTGCCTACGAGCAGTACTTC. The chain uses TRBV9 and TRBJ2-7; D may match TRBD1 or TRBD2 (5 bases each). The CDR3 has 14 residues. Germline values: CDR1 SGDLS, CDR2 YYNGEE. V was clipped by 0 bases and J by 2 bases, with 9 bases between them.

The chain recombines TRBV9 with TRBJ2-7; 7 bases are a match to TRBD1. Per the germline V gene, CDR1 is SGDLS and CDR2 is YYNGEE. The V segment lost 0 bases and the J segment 0 bases; nucleotides outside the gene matches: 3. The CDR3 has 15 residues. CDR3 amino acids: CASSVGTGVSYEQYF. CDR3 in DNA: TGTGCCAGCAGCGTAGGGACAGGCGTCTCCTACGAGCAGTACTTC.

The chain couples TRBV4-1 to TRBJ2-5, with a weak D call TRBD1 (6 bases). Trimming took 4 bases from V and 2 from J, leaving 14 bases between them. CDR1 is MGHRA and CDR2 is YSYEKL in the germline V gene. This CDR3 comprises 15 residues. Here the CDR3 reads CASSPGQQLQETQYF. The CDR3 DNA reads as TGCGCCAGCAGCCCCGGACAGCAGTTACAAGAGACCCAGTACTTC.